This TCR beta chain was found in a study of CD4+ T cells in melanoma. General study findings and limits: CD8+ T cell, macrophage and B cell function reportedly correlated with neoantigen-specific CD4+ T cells.

Libraries were prepared by immunoSEQ multiplex PCR; TCRdb keeps only in-frame clonotypes and omits some of them. Of more than 110,000 clones in the sample, 92% were seen once. Worth noting for this clone: Its antigen remains unknown.

The ends lost 2 bases at V and 10 bases at J; junction bases unmatched: 12. CDR3 length: 16 amino acids. Germline V lookup: CDR1 SGHRS, CDR2 YFSETQ. This clonotype was sampled from a human donor with melanoma. V is TRBV5-1 and J is TRBJ1-6; TRBD1 matches 7 bases. Here the CDR3 DNA reads TGCGCCAGCAGCTTACAGGGGTCGTTCGCCAACTCACCCCTCCACTTT. This encodes CASSLQGSFANSPLHF.